The next 19 T cell receptor beta chains were all read from a single sample in a study of human T cells and chemical hapten exposure (dated by TCRdb to about 2021). Library preparation employed RACE. The instrument was a NextSeq 500. TCRdb reworked the public reads: Q25 trimming with fastp, MiXCR clone assembly, productive beta chains retained. Rows are combined by CDR3 protein, so each entry shows the most common genes and DNA. The sample table shows about 70,000 distinct CDR3 sequences, and 7.5% to 9.5% are seen once. The top ten clonotypes cover under 3.5% of the sample. Read against the paper, the sample's time point label means: patch test 2, 6 weeks after DPC sensitization. According to the study, the label for this sample's treatment or condition signals: therapeutic diphenylcyclopropenone sensitization with weekly scalp DPC. Here the sequenced sample was whole blood, taken in connection with sensitization to the hapten diphenylcyclopropenone (DPC). The source of these receptors is a woman aged 45-59 years with alopecia areata. Some clones in this sample may be carry-over from other donors' samples.

J is TRBJ1-1 and V is TRBV12-3 or TRBV12-4, with TRBD1 matching 7 bases. Trimming removed 2 bases from V and 4 bases from J; junction bases left unmatched: 4. CDR3 size: 14 residues. This chain's CDR3 is CASSLKGAGTEAFF. The CDR3, as DNA: TGTGCCAGCAGTTTAAAGGGGGCCGGCACTGAAGCTTTCTTT.

The chain couples TRBV20-1 to TRBJ2-5; 14 positions match TRBD2. CDR3 length: 18 amino acids. After removal of 4 bases from V and 5 bases from J, the junction contained 15 bases not matched to a gene. Per the germline V gene, CDR1 is DFQATT and CDR2 is SNEGSKA (reference sequence). The CDR3 region has the DNA TGCAGTGCTAAGAATTCCGGGACTAGCGGGAGTGGGATGGAGACCCAGTACTTC. It encodes CSAKNSGTSGSGMETQYF.

This clonotype has only a few counts. V gene TRBV7-9 combines with J gene TRBJ2-6; D ambiguous. Trimming pared 7 bases from V and 2 bases from J, leaving 6 bases between. The CDR3 has 13 residues. Germline-derived CDR1 and CDR2 are SEHNR and FQNEAQ (reference sequence). CDR3 sequence reads: CASKPAGANVLTF. In DNA, the CDR3 is TGTGCCAGCAAACCTGCTGGGGCCAACGTCCTGACTTTC.

This clonotype is judged medium-sized (0.01 to 0.1%). The chain uses TRBV12-3 or TRBV12-4 and TRBJ2-7; unclear D gene. Trimming removed 4 bases from V and 2 bases from J, with 9 bases in between. The CDR3 consists of 13 residues. The CDR3 nucleotides read TGTGCCAGCAGTTCAGGATCAGCCTACGAGCAGTACTTC. Translated, it gives CASSSGSAYEQYF.

DNA for the CDR3: TGTGCCAGCAGCCAAGATTTTGGGGCGCAGGAAAAACTGTTTTTT. Protein sequence: CASSQDFGAQEKLFF. This rearrangement joins TRBV14 to TRBJ1-4; a possible D gene is TRBD1 (5 bases). Deletions cut 0 bases from V and 8 bases from J, with 13 bases between. Germline CDR1 reads SGHDN; CDR2 reads FVKESK. This CDR3 spans 15 amino acids.

This clonotype was picked up a small number of times. V is TRBV4-3 and J is TRBJ2-1; 13 nucleotides align to TRBD2. Germline V gene sequence: CDR1 LGHNA, CDR2 YSLEER. With 0 bases clipped from V and 4 bases from J, the junction kept 6 bases outside the gene matches. This CDR3 has 18 residues. The CDR3 nucleotides are TGCGCCAGCAGCCAAGATATACTAGCGGGAGGGGATTACAATGAGCAGTTCTTC. Translating gives CASSQDILAGGDYNEQFF.

This chain uses TRBV4-2 with TRBJ2-4; D is unclear. Trimming took off 2 bases at V and 1 base at J, with 18 bases between the two ends. Germline-derived CDR1 and CDR2 are LGHNA and YNFKEQ. The CDR3 runs 18 residues. This CDR3 is CASSQQDQKSLAKNIQYF. CDR3 sequence (DNA): TGTGCCAGCAGCCAACAAGATCAGAAATCCCTTGCCAAAAACATTCAGTACTTC.

This clonotype was observed at least ten times. The CDR3 DNA is TGTGCCAGCAGTCACGGACAGCGCACAGATACGCAGTATTTT. Protein sequence: CASSHGQRTDTQYF. The chain has TRBV28 and TRBJ2-3; TRBD1 is a possible D gene (6 bases). V was shortened by 5 bases and J by 1 base, with 10 bases between the two germline ends. The germline gives CDR1 MDHEN, CDR2 SYDVKM. The CDR3 sequence is 14 residues long.

This sequence joins TRBV6-2 or TRBV6-3 and TRBJ2-1, with D perhaps matching TRBD2 (6 bases). The germline V and J ends were trimmed by 6 bases and 6 bases, with 12 bases remaining between them. The germline V gene encodes CDR1 MNHEY and CDR2 SVGEGT. CDR3 length: 13 amino acids. The CDR3 here is CASSPTSTNEQFF. For the CDR3, the DNA is TGTGCCAGCAGCCCGACTAGTACCAATGAGCAGTTCTTC.

This clonotype was counted only a few times. The V gene is TRBV10-3, the J gene TRBJ2-7; 9 bases line up with TRBD1. CDR3 size: 15 residues. J gave up 5 bases and V 3 bases, and 8 bases lay outside the gene matches. The germline CDR1 and CDR2 sequences are ENHRY and SYGVKD. Here the CDR3 reads CAISEGWDRANEQYF. The CDR3 nucleotides read TGTGCCATCAGTGAAGGTTGGGACAGGGCCAACGAGCAGTACTTC.

The sample holds many counts of this clonotype. The chain combines TRBV12-3 or TRBV12-4 with TRBJ2-1; possibly TRBD2 for D (5 bases). Trimming took 7 bases from V and 7 from J, leaving 11 bases between them. This CDR3 is 12 amino acids long. CDR3: CASTLGANEQFF. The CDR3 DNA sequence: TGTGCCAGCACCTTGGGAGCAAATGAGCAGTTCTTC.

This clonotype came up a few times. The chain combines TRBV29-1 with TRBJ1-2; D is ambiguous. V was cut by 0 bases and J by 7 bases, with 9 bases left in between. Looked up from germline, CDR1 is SQVTM and CDR2 is ANQGSEA. CDR3 length: 12 residues. This CDR3 is CSVEDYGSGYTF. CDR3 DNA sequence: TGCAGCGTTGAAGATTACGGGTCTGGCTACACCTTC.

There are a few counts of this clonotype. The genes are TRBV11-2 and TRBJ1-1; D is possibly TRBD1 (5 bases). CDR1 is SGHAT, CDR2 FQNNGV, per germline. The CDR3 contains 12 residues. The V end was cut by 2 bases, the J end by 6 bases, with 7 bases between. CDR3 DNA: TGTGCCAGCAGCTTATGGGGACCTGAAGCTTTCTTT. Its translation: CASSLWGPEAFF.

V usage is TRBV25-1 and J usage is TRBJ2-2, with no clear D. Germline CDR1 is MGHDK and CDR2 is SYGVNS. The CDR3 contains 13 residues. Trimming cost V 1 base and J 4 bases, with 4 bases left between them. As DNA, the CDR3 is TGTGCCAGCAGTGAATGGAGCACCGGGGAGCTGTTTTTT. This codes for CASSEWSTGELFF.

A few counts support this clonotype. The chain joins TRBV5-1 to TRBJ2-3, with 8 bases matching TRBD2. CDR1 is SGHRS, CDR2 YFSETQ, per germline. The CDR3 is made up of 15 amino acids. J was trimmed by 0 bases and V by 5 bases; bases with no gene match: 5. The chain's CDR3 is CASRSSGISTDTQYF. The CDR3 DNA is TGCGCCAGCAGGAGTAGCGGGATAAGCACAGATACGCAGTATTTT.

The CDR3 loop is CASRTLSGRRGEQFF. CDR3 nucleotide sequence: TGTGCCAGCAGAACACTTAGCGGGAGGAGGGGTGAGCAGTTCTTC. The chain combines TRBV3-1 with TRBJ2-1; 10 bases are a match to TRBD2. Trimming cost V 6 bases and J 9 bases; bases outside gene matches: 11. Germline V gene data show CDR1 as LGHDT and CDR2 as YNNKEL (reference sequence). The CDR3 is 15 residues long.

CDR3 nucleotide sequence: TGTGCCAGCAGCTTTGGGACAGGGAATGAGCAGTTCTTC. Its translation: CASSFGTGNEQFF. The chain recombines TRBV7-9 with TRBJ2-1, with TRBD1 matching 9 bases. The length of the CDR3 is 13 residues. CDR1 SEHNR and CDR2 FQNEAQ come from the germline V gene (reference sequence). Trimming removed 3 bases from V and 7 bases from J; junction bases left unmatched: 1. Full variable domain (outside the CDR3, taken from reference TRBV7-9 and TRBJ2-1): DTGVSQNPRHKITKRGQNVTFRCDPISEHNRLYWYRQTLGQGPEFLTYFQNEAQLEKSRLLSDRFSAERPKGSFSTLEIQRTEQGDSAMYLCASSFGTGNEQFFGPGTRLTVL.

The chain is built from TRBV4-1 and TRBJ1-1, with 7 nucleotides matching TRBD1. V lost 3 bases and J lost 2; bases outside the gene matches: 6. The germline V gene has CDR1 MGHRA and CDR2 YSYEKL. There are 15 residues in the CDR3. In DNA form, the CDR3 reads TGCGCCAGCAGCCACAGGACAGGAGGAAACACTGAAGCTTTCTTT. Translated, it gives CASSHRTGGNTEAFF.

This clonotype appeared a few times. V is TRBV7-9 and J is TRBJ2-7; possibly TRBD1 for D (5 bases). The germline CDR1 and CDR2 sequences are SEHNR and FQNEAQ (reference sequence). This CDR3 spans 14 amino acids. V was pared by 1 base and J by 3 bases, with 10 bases between. CDR3 sequence reads: CASSLGGGLYEQYF. The DNA for the CDR3 is TGTGCCAGCAGCTTAGGGGGCGGCCTCTACGAGCAGTACTTC.